Following are 4 T cell receptor beta chains from one sample sequenced in a study of blood T cell repertoires in COVID-19. Profiled with immunoSEQ multiplex PCR; TCRdb holds only in-frame clones, not every one. The table has some 350,000 clones, around 87% seen once; the top ten hold roughly 5%. The sequenced material came from PBMCs or T cells enriched from blood (not recorded which). These receptors originate from a woman younger than 45 who had recovered from COVID-19.

In its sample, this clone was seen a few times. The chain links TRBV27 to TRBJ2-7, with 9 bases that match TRBD1. Germline trimming cut 6 bases from V and 7 bases from J; bases unmatched to any gene: 10. Germline V lookup: CDR1 MNHEY, CDR2 SMNVEV (reference sequence). The CDR3 sequence is 14 residues long. DNA for the CDR3: TGTGCCAGCAGGAACTTACAGGGGGCGGGAGAGCAGTACTTC. Amino acids: CASRNLQGAGEQYF.

The chain uses TRBV18 and TRBJ1-1; 10 bases align to TRBD1. CDR3 length: 13 amino acids. The V and J ends lost 5 bases and 4 bases, in that order; junction bases with no gene match: 1. In germline, CDR1 is KGHSH, CDR2 LQKENI. The CDR3 spells CASSRDRGTEAFF. The DNA for the CDR3 is TGTGCCAGCTCAAGGGACAGGGGCACTGAAGCTTTCTTT. Combining the CDR3 with reference TRBV18 and TRBJ1-1 gives the whole variable domain NAGVMQNPRHLVRRRGQEARLRCSPMKGHSHVYWYRQLPEEGLKFMVYLQKENIIDESGMPKERFSAEFPKEGPSILRIQQVVRGDSAAYFCASSRDRGTEAFFGQGTRLTVV.

The rearrangement joins TRBV10-1 to TRBJ2-5, with D unresolved. V shed 3 bases and J shed 1 base, with 3 bases lying between them. Germline V gene data show CDR1 as WNHNN and CDR2 as SYGVQD (reference sequence). The CDR3 sequence is 12 residues long. CDR3: CASSDSQETQYF. CDR3 coding DNA: TGCGCCAGCAGTGACAGCCAAGAGACCCAGTACTTC.

This clone was seen a handful of times. This chain joins TRBV9 and TRBJ2-1, with D perhaps TRBD2 (6 bases). Trimming cost V 0 bases and J 2 bases, with 9 bases left between them. CDR1 and CDR2 (germline): SGDLS, YYNGEE. The CDR3 sequence is 15 residues long. CDR3 DNA: TGTGCCAGCAGCGTAGCGGGGGTCGCCTACAATGAGCAGTTCTTC. The encoded protein is CASSVAGVAYNEQFF.